What follows are 32 T cell receptor beta chains derived from one specimen sequenced in a study of response to subunit inactivated influenza vaccine. TCRdb recomputed calls from the RT-PCR reads with MiXCR, one row per CDR3 protein. The sample gives 500,000 to 600,000 distinct CDR3 sequences, 16% of which show up once; roughly 3.1% is in the top ten. Sample: CD4+ T cells sorted from PBMCs, taken roughly 24 months after vaccination. These receptors came from a man between 50 and 75 years old who received an inactivated influenza vaccine.

The J gene is TRBJ2-7, the V gene TRBV28; a possible D gene is TRBD1 (5 bases). The CDR3 consists of 15 residues. V was cut by 6 bases and J by 0 bases, with 15 bases left in between. Germline V CDR1 and CDR2: MDHEN, SYDVKM. In DNA, the CDR3 is TGTGCCAGCAGGACCACAGGCACCAGCTCCTACGAGCAGTACTTC. Residues: CASRTTGTSSYEQYF.

There are a few counts of this clonotype. The genes are TRBV14 and TRBJ2-7; D is possibly TRBD1 (6 bases). Trimming took off 3 bases at V and 2 bases at J, with 14 bases between the two ends. The germline V gene encodes CDR1 SGHDN and CDR2 FVKESK. The CDR3 sequence is 15 residues long. The CDR3 reads CASSQHRDLTYEQYF. The CDR3 coding sequence is TGTGCCAGCAGCCAGCACAGGGATCTCACCTACGAGCAGTACTTC.

There are a few counts of this clonotype. V and J are TRBV20-1 and TRBJ2-1; 10 bases line up with TRBD2. CDR3 length: 16 amino acids. Germline V CDR1 and CDR2: DFQATT, SNEGSKA (reference sequence). With 3 bases clipped from V and 0 bases from J, the junction kept 5 bases outside the gene matches. The CDR3, as DNA: TGCAGTGCTAGCCACCTAGCGGGAGTCTCCTACAATGAGCAGTTCTTC. This encodes CSASHLAGVSYNEQFF.

This clonotype was detected ten times or more. The chain combines TRBV12-3 or TRBV12-4 with TRBJ2-3, with 8 bases matching TRBD1. V lost 5 bases and J lost 5; bases outside the gene matches: 12. This CDR3 is built from 16 residues. CDR3 in DNA: TGTGCCAGCAGTCGATACCGGGACAGGAGGGAAGATACGCAGTATTTT. This translates into CASSRYRDRREDTQYF.

This rearrangement joins TRBV7-9 to TRBJ2-3; D is uncertain. V shed 5 bases and J shed 4 bases, with 16 bases lying between them. This CDR3 is 15 amino acids long. Germline-derived CDR1 and CDR2 are SEHNR and FQNEAQ (reference sequence). The CDR3 sequence: CASSPRSSGPDTQYF. CDR3 sequence (DNA): TGTGCCAGCAGCCCGAGGAGCTCAGGCCCAGATACGCAGTATTTT. The entire variable domain, with the rest obtained from reference TRBV7-9 and TRBJ2-3, is as follows: DTGVSQNPRHKITKRGQNVTFRCDPISEHNRLYWYRQTLGQGPEFLTYFQNEAQLEKSRLLSDRFSAERPKGSFSTLEIQRTEQGDSAMYLCASSPRSSGPDTQYFGPGTRLTVL.

The chain uses TRBV30 and TRBJ1-6, with a weak D call TRBD1 (5 bases). Trimming left V 3 bases short and J 2 bases short, with 11 bases between. Looked up from germline, CDR1 is GTSNPN and CDR2 is SVGIG (reference sequence). The length of the CDR3 is 15 residues. The CDR3: CAWSMTVPYNSPLHF. In DNA form, the CDR3 reads TGTGCCTGGAGCATGACAGTGCCCTATAATTCACCCCTCCACTTT.

J is TRBJ2-4 and V is TRBV7-2; D may be TRBD1 or TRBD2 (6 bases each). The CDR3 has 14 amino acids. CDR1 is SGHTA, CDR2 FQGNSA, per germline. Trimming pared 4 bases from V and 12 bases from J, leaving 19 bases between. The chain's CDR3 is CASSSPDSGWGQYF. The CDR3 DNA reads as TGTGCCAGCAGCTCCCCGGACAGCGGGTGGGGTCAGTACTTC. Supplemented by reference TRBV7-2 and TRBJ2-4, the full variable domain reads GAGVSQSPSNKVTEKGKDVELRCDPISGHTALYWYRQSLGQGLEFLIYFQGNSAPDKSGLPSDRFSAERTGGSVSTLTIQRTQQEDSAVYLCASSSPDSGWGQYFGAGTRLSVL.

This clonotype was observed a handful of times. This sequence joins TRBV7-9 and TRBJ1-6; unclear D gene. V gave up 8 bases and J gave up 8 bases, with 16 bases separating them. Germline V CDR1 and CDR2: SEHNR, FQNEAQ (reference sequence). The CDR3 loop spans 14 amino acids. CDR3 sequence reads: CASSWGDGDSPLHF. CDR3 nucleotide sequence: TGTGCCAGCTCTTGGGGAGACGGCGATTCACCCCTCCACTTT.

This clonotype was seen many times. The genes are TRBV6-6 and TRBJ1-1; no firm D call. The CDR3 totals 13 residues. The V and J ends lost 2 bases and 4 bases respectively, with 8 bases between them. Germline CDR1 reads MNHNY; CDR2 reads SVGAGI (reference sequence). CDR3 in amino acids: CASSYSRGTEAFF. Here the CDR3 DNA reads TGTGCCAGCAGTTACAGCCGGGGCACTGAAGCTTTCTTT.

The V and J genes are TRBV6-5 and TRBJ1-1, with D hard to call. V was shortened by 0 bases and J by 6 bases, with 11 bases between the two germline ends. Per the germline V gene, CDR1 is MNHEY and CDR2 is SVGAGI. The CDR3 is made up of 14 amino acids. The CDR3 DNA reads as TGTGCCAGCAGTTACTCCGGGAGACGCGCTGAAGCTTTCTTT. Protein: CASSYSGRRAEAFF.

In its sample, this clonotype was seen a few times. This chain connects TRBV7-9 to TRBJ2-1, with D possibly matching TRBD2 (6 bases). Germline V gene data show CDR1 as SEHNR and CDR2 as FQNEAQ (reference sequence). The length of the CDR3 is 17 residues. V was pared by 5 bases and J by 4 bases, with 21 bases between. The DNA of the CDR3 is TGTGCCAGCAGCCTACGGGAGTCCCCACGCCTTTACAATGAGCAGTTCTTC. It codes for CASSLRESPRLYNEQFF.

The rearrangement links TRBV10-3 to TRBJ2-7, with 9 bases matching TRBD1. J was trimmed by 3 bases and V by 10 bases; bases with no gene match: 7. The CDR3 is 13 residues long. Germline values: CDR1 ENHRY, CDR2 SYGVKD. The DNA for the CDR3 is TGTGCCACACTGGGGACAGGGCTCTACGAGCAGTACTTC. Translating it yields CATLGTGLYEQYF.

This clonotype occurred a few times. The chain joins TRBV29-1 to TRBJ1-1; the D gene is possibly TRBD1 (6 bases). The V end lost 2 bases, the J end lost 1 base, and 8 bases lay between the germline ends. Germline V gene sequence: CDR1 SQVTM, CDR2 ANQGSEA. The CDR3 sequence is 13 residues long. The CDR3 is CSVEKGGNTEAFF. The CDR3 DNA is TGCAGCGTTGAAAAGGGGGGGAACACTGAAGCTTTCTTT. Based on the CDR3 plus reference TRBV29-1 and TRBJ1-1, the full variable domain is SAVISQKPSRDICQRGTSLTIQCQVDSQVTMMFWYRQQPGQSLTLIATANQGSEATYESGFVIDKFPISRPNLTFSTLTVSNMSPEDSSIYLCSVEKGGNTEAFFGQGTRLTVV.

The rearrangement links TRBV19 to TRBJ2-2; no reliable D call. This CDR3 has 11 residues. Trimming stripped 2 bases from V and 7 bases from J, with 2 bases between. CDR1 and CDR2 (germline): LNHDA, SQIVND (reference sequence). This chain's CDR3 is CASSIYGELFF. The CDR3 region has the DNA TGTGCCAGTAGTATATACGGGGAGCTGTTTTTT.

The chain links TRBV28 to TRBJ1-5, with D tentatively TRBD1 (5 bases). The germline CDR1 and CDR2 sequences are MDHEN and SYDVKM. This CDR3 contains 16 residues. V lost 1 base to trimming and J lost 1 base, with 11 bases between them. In DNA, the CDR3 is TGTGCCAGCAGTTTATTAGGAGGGGCAAGCAATCAGCCCCAGCATTTT. As protein: CASSLLGGASNQPQHF. Full variable domain (missing parts from reference TRBV28 and TRBJ1-5): DVKVTQSSRYLVKRTGEKVFLECVQDMDHENMFWYRQDPGLGLRLIYFSYDVKMKEKGDIPEGYSVSREKKERFSLILESASTNQTSMYLCASSLLGGASNQPQHFGDGTRLSIL.

This clonotype was counted at least ten times. V usage is TRBV7-2 and J usage is TRBJ2-3; the D is unclear. This CDR3 is built from 13 residues. Germline loops: CDR1 SGHTA, CDR2 FQGNSA. Trimming took 5 bases from V and 1 from J, leaving 7 bases between them. The CDR3 DNA follows: TGTGCCAGCAGCCAGGCCCGCACAGATACGCAGTATTTT. Translating gives CASSQARTDTQYF.

V usage is TRBV12-3 or TRBV12-4 and J usage is TRBJ1-2; the D is unclear. The CDR3 spans 13 residues. V was pared by 6 bases and J by 0 bases, with 8 bases between. The CDR3 DNA reads TGTGCCAGCAGACTAGGAGCTAACTATGGCTACACCTTC. Its translation: CASRLGANYGYTF.

This clonotype was seen a few times. The chain carries TRBV7-8 and TRBJ2-6, with no clear D. Trimming cost V 1 base and J 3 bases, with 7 bases left between them. Germline V CDR1 and CDR2: SGHVS, FQNEAQ. There are 15 residues in the CDR3. CDR3 in amino acids: CASSLVVGGANVLTF. The CDR3 DNA reads TGTGCCAGCAGCTTAGTCGTTGGTGGGGCCAACGTCCTGACTTTC.

In this sample, this clonotype is medium-sized. The chain recombines TRBV18 with TRBJ2-6; TRBD1 aligns across 7 bases. CDR3 length: 15 residues. Germline CDR1 and CDR2: KGHSH and LQKENI. Trimming at V came to 5 bases and at J to 2 bases, leaving 3 bases not matched to a gene. The CDR3 DNA sequence: TGTGCCAGCTCAAACGACAGGGCTGGGGCCAACGTCCTGACTTTC. Amino acid sequence: CASSNDRAGANVLTF.

This clonotype occurred a few times. V and J are TRBV6-2 or TRBV6-3 and TRBJ2-2; 7 bases fit TRBD2. V trimming: 7 bases; J trimming: 5 bases; junction bases outside the gene matches: 4. CDR3 length: 13 amino acids. The germline gives CDR1 MNHEY, CDR2 SVGEGT. This CDR3 reads CASNAGVTGELFF. The DNA for the CDR3 is TGTGCCAGCAATGCGGGAGTGACCGGGGAGCTGTTTTTT.

The genes are TRBV3-1 and TRBJ2-4, with D unclear. This CDR3 spans 14 amino acids. CDR1 LGHDT and CDR2 YNNKEL come from the germline V gene (reference sequence). V dropped 0 bases and J dropped 4 bases, with 7 bases sitting between them. The CDR3 nucleotides are TGTGCCAGCAGCCAAGAAGGTGGGAAAAACATTCAGTACTTC. Protein sequence: CASSQEGGKNIQYF.

A few counts support this clonotype. This chain connects TRBV20-1 to TRBJ1-2; a weak D match, TRBD1 (6 bases). V lost 5 bases, J lost 3 bases, and 13 bases lay in between. Germline CDR1 and CDR2: DFQATT and SNEGSKA (reference sequence). CDR3 length equals 13 residues. The CDR3 region has the DNA TGCAGTGCTCCACCCCCAGGGGACTATGGCTACACCTTC. This gives the protein CSAPPPGDYGYTF.

This chain joins TRBV7-8 and TRBJ2-5, with D perhaps TRBD2 (6 bases). CDR1 SGHVS and CDR2 FQNEAQ come from the germline V gene. Between the trimmed V and J ends, which lost 1 base and 4 bases, there was a span of 16 bases. This CDR3 contains 16 residues. The CDR3 DNA follows: TGTGCCAGCAGCTTAGTTGCTAGCGTCGGGAGAGAGACCCAGTACTTC. This sequence encodes CASSLVASVGRETQYF.

This chain's CDR3 is CAIGPAASYNEQFF. CDR3 bases: TGTGCCATAGGTCCGGCAGCGTCCTACAATGAGCAGTTCTTC. This chain uses TRBV10-3 with TRBJ2-1; D uncertain. With 9 bases removed from V and 1 base from J, the gap between germline ends came to 13 bases. Per germline, CDR1 ENHRY and CDR2 SYGVKD. CDR3 length equals 14 residues.

J is TRBJ2-3 and V is TRBV29-1, with a tentative D call TRBD2 (6 bases). The length of the CDR3 is 13 residues. The V gene lost 3 bases and the J gene lost 3 bases, with 10 bases spanning the gap. CDR1 and CDR2 (germline): SQVTM, ANQGSEA. CDR3 bases: TGCAGCGTTGAGGCGGGGCAAACAGATACGCAGTATTTT. Translation: CSVEAGQTDTQYF.

The gene calls are TRBV5-6 and TRBJ1-5; D ambiguous. V was shortened by 0 bases and J by 1 base, with 11 bases between the two germline ends. Germline CDR1 and CDR2: SGHDT and YYEEEE. The CDR3 extends over 16 amino acids. CDR3 loop: CASSLGPGRSNQPQHF. Here the CDR3 DNA reads TGTGCCAGCAGCTTGGGTCCCGGCCGGAGCAATCAGCCCCAGCATTTT.

The gene calls are TRBV20-1 and TRBJ2-4, with D possibly matching TRBD1 (5 bases). Germline CDR1 is DFQATT and CDR2 is SNEGSKA (reference sequence). This CDR3 has 13 amino acids. The germline V and J ends were trimmed by 6 bases and 7 bases, with 16 bases remaining between them. CDR3 DNA sequence: TGCAGTGCCCCGTCACTTCCAGGGAACATTCAGTACTTC. Protein: CSAPSLPGNIQYF.

This clonotype was observed a few times. V gene TRBV5-1 combines with J gene TRBJ2-1, with D perhaps TRBD1 (5 bases). CDR1 and CDR2 from the germline V gene are SGHRS and YFSETQ. V gave up 2 bases and J gave up 8 bases, with 17 bases separating them. The CDR3 covers 15 residues. This chain's CDR3 is CASSFKARENDEQFF. DNA of the CDR3: TGCGCCAGCAGCTTCAAGGCCAGGGAAAACGATGAGCAGTTCTTC.

V and J are TRBV28 and TRBJ2-1; either TRBD1 or TRBD2 may fit D (5 bases each). In germline, CDR1 is MDHEN, CDR2 SYDVKM. V lost 7 bases and J 5 bases, leaving 18 bases between the germline ends. The CDR3 extends over 15 amino acids. CDR3 nucleotides: TGTGCCAGCACCCCATCGGGGACGGGGAACAATGAGCAGTTCTTC. Protein sequence: CASTPSGTGNNEQFF.

In this sample, this clonotype turned up many times. The chain has TRBV15 and TRBJ1-2; D is perhaps TRBD1 (5 bases). The CDR3 covers 12 residues. From germline, CDR1 is LNHNV and CDR2 YYDKDF (reference sequence). Trimming took 5 bases from V and 3 from J, leaving 7 bases between them. The CDR3 DNA reads as TGTGCCACCAGCTGGGGGGACTATGGCTACACCTTC. This encodes CATSWGDYGYTF.

The J gene is TRBJ2-6, the V gene TRBV2, with unresolved D. This CDR3 is built from 18 residues. Germline assignment: CDR1 SNHLY and CDR2 FYNNEI. V lost 5 bases to trimming and J lost 0 bases, with 17 bases between them. CDR3 DNA sequence: TGTGCCAGCAGTCGTATGGCACCGGTGACCTCTGGGGCCAACGTCCTGACTTTC. This codes for CASSRMAPVTSGANVLTF.

CDR3 nucleotides: TGCAGTGCTAGAGATGGCGGACTAGCCTGGCTTAGCCTCGATACGCAGTATTTT. It specifies CSARDGGLAWLSLDTQYF. The V call is TRBV20-1, the J call TRBJ2-3; 8 nucleotides align to TRBD2. This CDR3 contains 18 residues. Per the germline V gene, CDR1 is DFQATT and CDR2 is SNEGSKA (reference sequence). The J segment lost 6 bases and the V segment lost 0 bases, leaving 17 bases of the junction unmatched.